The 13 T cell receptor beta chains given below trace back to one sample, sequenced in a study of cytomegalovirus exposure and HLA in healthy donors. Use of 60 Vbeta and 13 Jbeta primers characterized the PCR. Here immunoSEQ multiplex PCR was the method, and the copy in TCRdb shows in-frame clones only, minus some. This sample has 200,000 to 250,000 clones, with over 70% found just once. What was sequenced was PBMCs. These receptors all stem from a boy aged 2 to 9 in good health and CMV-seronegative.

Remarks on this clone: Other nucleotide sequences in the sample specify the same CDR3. CDR3: CASSMGGSTEAFF. CDR3 nucleotides: TGTGCCAGTAGTATGGGAGGGAGTACTGAAGCTTTCTTT. The genes are TRBV19 and TRBJ1-1; D is unclear. V lost 3 bases and J lost 5, with 10 bases in between. Germline CDR1 is LNHDA and CDR2 is SQIVND (reference sequence). There are 13 residues in the CDR3.

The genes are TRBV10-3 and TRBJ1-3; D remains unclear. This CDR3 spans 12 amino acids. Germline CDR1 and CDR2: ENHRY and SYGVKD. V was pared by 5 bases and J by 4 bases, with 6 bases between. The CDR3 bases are TGTGCCATCAGTCCAACAGGAAACACCATATATTTT. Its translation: CAISPTGNTIYF.

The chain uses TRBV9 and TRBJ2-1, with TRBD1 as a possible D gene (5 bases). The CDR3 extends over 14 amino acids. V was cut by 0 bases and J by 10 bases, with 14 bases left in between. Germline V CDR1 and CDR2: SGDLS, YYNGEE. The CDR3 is CASSVEEGPGEQFF. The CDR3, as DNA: TGTGCCAGCAGCGTAGAGGAAGGACCAGGGGAGCAGTTCTTC.

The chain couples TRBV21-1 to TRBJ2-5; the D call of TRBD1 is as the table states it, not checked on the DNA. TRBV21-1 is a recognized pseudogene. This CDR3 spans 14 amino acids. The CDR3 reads CASSKTGGRRAQYF. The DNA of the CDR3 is TGTGCCAGCAGCAAAACAGGGGGCAGGAGGGCCCAGTACTTC.

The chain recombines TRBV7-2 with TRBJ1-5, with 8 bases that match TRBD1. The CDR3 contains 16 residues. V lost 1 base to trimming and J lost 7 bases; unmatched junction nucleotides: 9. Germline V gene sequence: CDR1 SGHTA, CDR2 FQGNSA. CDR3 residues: CASSLGGQGLGQPQHF. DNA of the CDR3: TGTGCCAGCAGCTTAGGCGGACAGGGTTTGGGACAGCCCCAGCATTTT. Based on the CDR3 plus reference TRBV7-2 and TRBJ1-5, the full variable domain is GAGVSQSPSNKVTEKGKDVELRCDPISGHTALYWYRQSLGQGLEFLIYFQGNSAPDKSGLPSDRFSAERTGGSVSTLTIQRTQQEDSAVYLCASSLGGQGLGQPQHFGDGTRLSIL.

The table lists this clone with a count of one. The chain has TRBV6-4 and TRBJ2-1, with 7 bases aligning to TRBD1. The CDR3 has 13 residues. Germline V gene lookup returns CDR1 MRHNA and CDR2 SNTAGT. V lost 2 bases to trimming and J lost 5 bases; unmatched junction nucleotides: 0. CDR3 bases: TGTGCCAGCAGTGACAGGGGGCACAATGAGCAGTTCTTC. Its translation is CASSDRGHNEQFF.

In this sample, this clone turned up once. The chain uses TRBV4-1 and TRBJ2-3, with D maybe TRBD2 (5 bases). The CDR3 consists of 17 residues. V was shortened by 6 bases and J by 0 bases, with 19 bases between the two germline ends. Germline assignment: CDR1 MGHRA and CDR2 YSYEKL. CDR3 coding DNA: TGCGCCAGCAGTCGGACCTCAAGCGGAGAAAGCACAGATACGCAGTATTTT. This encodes CASSRTSSGESTDTQYF.

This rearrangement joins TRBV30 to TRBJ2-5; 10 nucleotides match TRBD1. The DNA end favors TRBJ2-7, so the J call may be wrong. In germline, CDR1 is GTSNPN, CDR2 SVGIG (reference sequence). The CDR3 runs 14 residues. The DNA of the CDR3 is TGTGCCTGGAGAGGACAGGGGGGCAGAGGCGAGCAGTACTTC. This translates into CAWRGQGGRGEQYF.

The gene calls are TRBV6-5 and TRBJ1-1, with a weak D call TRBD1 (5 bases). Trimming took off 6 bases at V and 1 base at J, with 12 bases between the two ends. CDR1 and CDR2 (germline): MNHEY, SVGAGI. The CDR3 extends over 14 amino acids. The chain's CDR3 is CASRPRTGNTEAFF. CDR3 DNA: TGTGCCAGCAGACCCCGCACAGGGAACACTGAAGCTTTCTTT.

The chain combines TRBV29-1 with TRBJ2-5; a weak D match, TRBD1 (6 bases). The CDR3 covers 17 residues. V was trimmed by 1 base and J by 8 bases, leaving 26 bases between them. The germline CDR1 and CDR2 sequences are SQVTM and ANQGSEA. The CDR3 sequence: CSVEGRAGDLVGITQYF. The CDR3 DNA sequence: TGCAGCGTTGAAGGAAGGGCAGGGGATTTAGTGGGGATAACCCAGTACTTC.

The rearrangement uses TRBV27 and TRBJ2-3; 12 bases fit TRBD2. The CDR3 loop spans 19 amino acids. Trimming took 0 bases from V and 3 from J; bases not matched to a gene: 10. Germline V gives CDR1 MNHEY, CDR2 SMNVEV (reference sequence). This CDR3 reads CASSLSRLAGVTLTDTQYF. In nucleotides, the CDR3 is TGTGCCAGCAGTTTATCGAGACTAGCGGGAGTTACTTTAACAGATACGCAGTATTTT.

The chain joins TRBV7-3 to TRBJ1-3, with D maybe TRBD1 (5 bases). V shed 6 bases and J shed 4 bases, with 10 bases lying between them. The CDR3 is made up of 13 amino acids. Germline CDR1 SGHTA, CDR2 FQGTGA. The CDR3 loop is CASSPGMGNTIYF. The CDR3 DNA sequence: TGTGCCAGCAGTCCAGGGATGGGAAACACCATATATTTT.

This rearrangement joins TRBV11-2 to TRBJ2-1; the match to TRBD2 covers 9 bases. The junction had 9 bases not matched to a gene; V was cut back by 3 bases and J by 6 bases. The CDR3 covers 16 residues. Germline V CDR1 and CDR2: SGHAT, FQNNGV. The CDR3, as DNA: TGTGCCAGCAGCTTGTTCTTCGCGGGAGGGGGCAATGAGCAGTTCTTC. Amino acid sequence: CASSLFFAGGGNEQFF. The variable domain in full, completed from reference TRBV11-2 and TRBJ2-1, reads EAGVAQSPRYKIIEKRQSVAFWCNPISGHATLYWYQQILGQGPKLLIQFQNNGVVDDSQLPKDRFSAERLKGVDSTLKIQPAKLEDSAVYLCASSLFFAGGGNEQFFGPGTRLTVL.